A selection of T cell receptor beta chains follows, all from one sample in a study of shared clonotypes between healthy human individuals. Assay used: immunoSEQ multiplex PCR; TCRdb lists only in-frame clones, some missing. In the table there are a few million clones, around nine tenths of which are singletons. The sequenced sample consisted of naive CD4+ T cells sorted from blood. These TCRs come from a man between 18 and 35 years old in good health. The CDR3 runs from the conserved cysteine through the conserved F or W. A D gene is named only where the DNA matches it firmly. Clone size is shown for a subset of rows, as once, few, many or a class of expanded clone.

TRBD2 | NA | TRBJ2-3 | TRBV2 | TGTGCCAGCGGGGTTAGCGGGATACGCACAGATACGCAGTATTTT | CASGVSGIRTDTQYF
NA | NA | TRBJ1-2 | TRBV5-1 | TGCGCCAGCAGTGATGGGGGCCAGTATGGCTACACCTTC | CASSDGGQYGYTF
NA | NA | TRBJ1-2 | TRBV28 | TGTGCCAGCAGGCGGGAGGGAGGTGCCTATGGCTACACCTTC | CASRREGGAYGYTF
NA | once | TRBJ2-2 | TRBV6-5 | TGTGCCACAACCCGGGGGGCGCTGGCCGGGGAGCTGTTTTTT | CATTRGALAGELFF
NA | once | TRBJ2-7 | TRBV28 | TGTGCCAGCAGTTCATCCCAGGCCGAGCAGTACTTC | CASSSSQAEQYF
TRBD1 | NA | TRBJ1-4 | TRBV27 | TGTGCCAGCAGTTTAAACGGACAGGGGGCTAATGAAAAACTGTTTTTT | CASSLNGQGANEKLFF
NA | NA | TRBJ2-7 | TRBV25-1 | TGTGCCAGCAGTGAATTCGGGCGCGCACCCTACGAGCAGTACTTC | CASSEFGRAPYEQYF
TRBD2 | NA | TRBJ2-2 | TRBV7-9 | TGTGCCAGCAGCTTAAAGTGGGTGGGACTAGTCGACACCGGGGAGCTGTTTTTT | CASSLKWVGLVDTGELFF
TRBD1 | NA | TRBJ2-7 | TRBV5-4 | TGTGCCACCGGACAGGGCGTAGCCTACGAGCAGTACTTC | CATGQGVAYEQYF
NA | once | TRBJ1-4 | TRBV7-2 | TGTGCCAGCAGCTTGGGGGGGGCAGGTGAAAAACTGTTTTTT | CASSLGGAGEKLFF
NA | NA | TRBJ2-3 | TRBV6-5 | TGTGCCAGCAGTTATGGGGGCGTGAACACAGATACGCAGTATTTT | CASSYGGVNTDTQYF
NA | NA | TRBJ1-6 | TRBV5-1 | TGCGCCAGCAGCTTGGAACAGATTGGATCACCCCTCCACTTT | CASSLEQIGSPLHF
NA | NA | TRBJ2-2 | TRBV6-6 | TGTGCCAGCAGTACGCAGGGGACCGGGGAGCTGTTTTTT | CASSTQGTGELFF
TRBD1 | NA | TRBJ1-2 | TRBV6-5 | TGTGCCAGCAGCCGACAGGGCTATGGCTACACCTTC | CASSRQGYGYTF
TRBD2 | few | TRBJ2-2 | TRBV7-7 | TGTGCTAGCAGCTTAGCTAGCGGGGGGTCCACCGGGGAGCTGTTTTTT | CASSLASGGSTGELFF
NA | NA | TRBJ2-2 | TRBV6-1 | TGTGCCAGCAGTGGTCCCCAGGGGGGAGGCACCGGGGAGCTGTTTTTT | CASSGPQGGGTGELFF
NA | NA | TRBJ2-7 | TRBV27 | TGTGCCAGCAGTTTATGGCAGGGCCACTACGAGCAGTACTTC | CASSLWQGHYEQYF
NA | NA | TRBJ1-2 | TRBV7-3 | TGTGCCAGCAGTCTTCAGCCAGGGGATGGCTACACCTTC | CASSLQPGDGYTF
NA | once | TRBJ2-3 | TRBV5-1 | TGCGCCAGCAGCACCCGTCAGTGGCCTAGCACAGATACGCAGTATTTT | CASSTRQWPSTDTQYF
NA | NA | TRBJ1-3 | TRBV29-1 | TGCAGCGTTGAAGATGGAGGGGTTGGAAACACCATATATTTT | CSVEDGGVGNTIYF
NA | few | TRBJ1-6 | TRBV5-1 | TGCGCCAGCAGCTTCGGGCCGGAGAAGAGTTCACCCCTCCACTTT | CASSFGPEKSSPLHF